A selection of T cell receptor beta chains follows, all from one sample in a study of a mutant IDH1 vaccine in newly diagnosed glioma. Only in-frame clones appear in the TCRdb table, and some are missing; sequencing was by immunoSEQ multiplex PCR. The sample records 25,000 to 35,000 clones, approximately 80% being singletons. Source: PBMCs, taken from a glioma patient treated with radiotherapy, temozolomide or both. The source of these receptors is a man aged 25 to 40 with glioma. Both conserved end residues are part of each CDR3. A row's size may be missing; if present it is once, few, many or a size class.

NA | TRBV4-3 | CASSQEAMGNQPQHF
few | TRBV19 | CASSAEQRVNTEAFF
NA | TRBV20-1 | CSASGTGDAFF
NA | TRBV7-9 | CASSLTGGGNSPLHF
NA | TRBV2 | CASSRQGRTDTQYF
NA | TRBV2 | CASSDLGLLAPEQYF
few | TRBV7-2 | CASSFTTSGELFF
NA | TRBV6-1 | CASSEAEQFYEQYF
NA | TRBV5-1 | CASRPLWPMDTQYF
NA | TRBV27 | CASSLRAAGQGFYEQYF
few | TRBV28 | CASSFYQGPDTQYF
NA | TRBV27 | CASSPRTGAGSPLHF
NA | TRBV27 | CASRQGTGDSNQPQHF
NA | TRBV5-4 | CASSLQGGIEAFF